The source of this TCR beta chain is a study of cytomegalovirus exposure and HLA in healthy donors. This clone was observed once. Its antigen is unknown. Clones were sequenced by immunoSEQ multiplex PCR, and TCRdb holds only the in-frame ones, with some missing. In the table there are 100,000 to 120,000 clones, more than 75% of which are singletons. Study-level points and caveats: According to the study, 160 or so TCR beta chains were cytomegalovirus-associated. Rare TCR sequences predominated, though certain public TCRs were found in many donors. Within the 100 to 150 validation repertoires, first-cohort TCR clusters tended to co-occur, according to a later analysis.

CDR3 size: 14 residues. V was pared by 3 bases and J by 5 bases, with 9 bases of the junction left unmatched. Germline lookup yields CDR1 GTSNPN and CDR2 SVGIG (reference sequence). The sequencing sample was made of PBMCs. The V gene is TRBV30, the J gene TRBJ2-7; TRBD1 matches 8 bases. The clonotype was recovered from a woman aged 25 to 39 in good health and CMV-seropositive. The CDR3 is CAWSGGQAGHEQYF. CDR3 in DNA: TGTGCCTGGAGCGGGGGACAGGCCGGCCACGAGCAGTACTTC.